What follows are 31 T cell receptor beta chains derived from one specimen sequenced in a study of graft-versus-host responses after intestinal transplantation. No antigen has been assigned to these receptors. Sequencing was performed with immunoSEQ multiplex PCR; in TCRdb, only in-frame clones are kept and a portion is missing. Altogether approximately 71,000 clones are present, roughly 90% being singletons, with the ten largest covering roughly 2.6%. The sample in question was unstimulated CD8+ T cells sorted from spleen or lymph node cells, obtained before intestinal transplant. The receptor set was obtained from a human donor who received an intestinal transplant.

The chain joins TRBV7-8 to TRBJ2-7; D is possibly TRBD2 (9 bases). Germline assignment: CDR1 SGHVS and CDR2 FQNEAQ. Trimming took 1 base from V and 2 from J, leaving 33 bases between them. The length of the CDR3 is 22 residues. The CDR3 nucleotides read TGTGCCAGCAGCTTAGTAGTTACAGGGGGTCTAGCGGGGTACGCGAAAACCTACGAGCAGTACTTC. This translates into CASSLVVTGGLAGYAKTYEQYF.

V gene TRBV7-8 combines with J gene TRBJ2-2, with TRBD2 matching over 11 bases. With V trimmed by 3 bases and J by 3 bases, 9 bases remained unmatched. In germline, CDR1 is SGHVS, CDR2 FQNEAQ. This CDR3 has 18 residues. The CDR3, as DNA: TGTGCCAGCAGCTTGAAGGCTAGCGGGGGGATGTACACCGGGGAGCTGTTTTTT. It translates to CASSLKASGGMYTGELFF.

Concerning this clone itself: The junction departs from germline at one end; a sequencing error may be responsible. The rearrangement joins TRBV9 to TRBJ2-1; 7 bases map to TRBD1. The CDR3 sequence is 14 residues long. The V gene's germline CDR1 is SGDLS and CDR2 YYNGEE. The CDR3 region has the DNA TGTGCCAGCAGCCCGACAGGGACGTACAATAAGCAGTTCTTC. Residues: CASSPTGTYNKQFF.

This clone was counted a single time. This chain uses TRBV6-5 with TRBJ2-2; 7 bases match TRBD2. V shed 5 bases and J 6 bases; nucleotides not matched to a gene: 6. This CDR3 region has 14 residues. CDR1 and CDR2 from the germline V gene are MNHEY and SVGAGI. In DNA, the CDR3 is TGTGCCAGCAGTCTCACCGGACTAGCCGGGGAGCTGTTTTTT. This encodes CASSLTGLAGELFF.

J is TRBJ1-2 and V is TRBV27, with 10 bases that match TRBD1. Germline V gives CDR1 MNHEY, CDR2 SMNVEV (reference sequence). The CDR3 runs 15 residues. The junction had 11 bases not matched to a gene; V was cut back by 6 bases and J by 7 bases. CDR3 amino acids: CASRRTGQGRIGYTF. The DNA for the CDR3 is TGTGCCAGCAGGAGAACGGGACAGGGGAGAATTGGCTACACCTTC.

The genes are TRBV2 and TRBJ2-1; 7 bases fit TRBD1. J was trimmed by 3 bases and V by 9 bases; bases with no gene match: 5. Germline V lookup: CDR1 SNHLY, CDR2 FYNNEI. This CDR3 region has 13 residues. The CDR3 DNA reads TGTGCCAGTTCCGGGACAGACTACAATGAGCAGTTCTTC. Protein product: CASSGTDYNEQFF.

The CDR3 is CASSPLLEGTYEQYF. In nucleotides, the CDR3 is TGTGCCAGCAGCCCCCTTTTAGAGGGTACCTACGAGCAGTACTTC. This chain joins TRBV28 and TRBJ2-7; maybe TRBD2 (5 bases). Trimming pared 6 bases from V and 2 bases from J, leaving 17 bases between. This CDR3 is 15 amino acids long. The germline CDR1 and CDR2 sequences are MDHEN and SYDVKM.

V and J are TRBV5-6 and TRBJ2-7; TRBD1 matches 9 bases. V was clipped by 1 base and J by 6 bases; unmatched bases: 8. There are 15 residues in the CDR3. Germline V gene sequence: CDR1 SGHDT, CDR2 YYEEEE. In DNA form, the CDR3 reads TGTGCCAGCAGCTTGAGTCCGGGACAGGGACTCGAGCAGTACTTC. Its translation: CASSLSPGQGLEQYF.

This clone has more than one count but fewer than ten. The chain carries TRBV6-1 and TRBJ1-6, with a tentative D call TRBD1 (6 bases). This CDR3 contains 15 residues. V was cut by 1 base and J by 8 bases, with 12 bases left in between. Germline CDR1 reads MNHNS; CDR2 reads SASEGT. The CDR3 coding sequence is TGTGCCAGCAGTGAAGAAGAGGGGGGGTATTCACCCCTCCACTTT. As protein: CASSEEEGGYSPLHF.

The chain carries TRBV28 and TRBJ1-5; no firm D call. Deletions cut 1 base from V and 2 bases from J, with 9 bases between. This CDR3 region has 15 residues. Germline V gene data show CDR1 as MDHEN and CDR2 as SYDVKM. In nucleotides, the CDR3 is TGTGCCAGCAGTTTATCAGGTCCTGGCAATCAGCCCCAGCATTTT. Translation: CASSLSGPGNQPQHF.

The DNA of the CDR3 is TGCGCCAGCAGCTCGGGACTAGCAAACGAGCAGTACTTC. This sequence encodes CASSSGLANEQYF. The chain joins TRBV5-1 to TRBJ2-7; TRBD2 aligns across 9 bases. Trimming took 3 bases from V and 5 from J; bases not matched to a gene: 3. The germline gives CDR1 SGHRS, CDR2 YFSETQ. CDR3 length: 13 amino acids.

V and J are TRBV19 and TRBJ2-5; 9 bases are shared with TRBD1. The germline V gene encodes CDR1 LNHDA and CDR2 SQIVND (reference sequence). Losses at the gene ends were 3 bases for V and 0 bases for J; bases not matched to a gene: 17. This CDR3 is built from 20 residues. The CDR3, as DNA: TGTGCCAGTAGTATTAAGGGGGTCGGACAGGGGAGGCTTTACCAAGAGACCCAGTACTTC. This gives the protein CASSIKGVGQGRLYQETQYF.

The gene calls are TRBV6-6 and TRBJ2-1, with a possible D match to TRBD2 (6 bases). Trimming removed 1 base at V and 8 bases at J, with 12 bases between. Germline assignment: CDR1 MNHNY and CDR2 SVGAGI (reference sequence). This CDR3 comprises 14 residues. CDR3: CASSYFAGLDEQFF. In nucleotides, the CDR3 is TGTGCCAGCAGTTACTTCGCGGGGCTGGATGAGCAGTTCTTC.

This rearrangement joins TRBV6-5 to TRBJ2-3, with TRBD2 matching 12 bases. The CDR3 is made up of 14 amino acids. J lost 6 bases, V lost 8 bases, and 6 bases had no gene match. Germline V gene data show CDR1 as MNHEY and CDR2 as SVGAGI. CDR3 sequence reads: CASSSGRASDTQYF. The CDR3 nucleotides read TGTGCCAGCTCTAGCGGGAGGGCCTCTGATACGCAGTATTTT.

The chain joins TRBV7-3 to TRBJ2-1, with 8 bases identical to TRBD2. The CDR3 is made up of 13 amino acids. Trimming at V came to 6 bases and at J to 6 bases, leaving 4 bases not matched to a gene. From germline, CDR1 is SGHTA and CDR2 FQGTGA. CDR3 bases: TGTGCCAGCAGTTCGGGGGGGGGCAATGAGCAGTTCTTC. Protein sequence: CASSSGGGNEQFF.

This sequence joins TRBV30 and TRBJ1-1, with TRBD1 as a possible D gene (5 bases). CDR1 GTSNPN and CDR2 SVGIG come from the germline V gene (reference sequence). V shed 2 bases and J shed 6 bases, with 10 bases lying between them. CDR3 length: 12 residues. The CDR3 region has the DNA TGTGCCTGGAGTTGGGGAGGGGCTGAAGCTTTCTTT. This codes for CAWSWGGAEAFF.

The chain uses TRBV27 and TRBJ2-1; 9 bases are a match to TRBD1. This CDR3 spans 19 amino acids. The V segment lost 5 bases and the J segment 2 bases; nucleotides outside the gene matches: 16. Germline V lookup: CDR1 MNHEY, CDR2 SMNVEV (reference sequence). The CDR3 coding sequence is TGTGCCAGCAGTCCGCCGATGGACAGGGGTTTTTTAGCCTACAATGAGCAGTTCTTC. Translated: CASSPPMDRGFLAYNEQFF.

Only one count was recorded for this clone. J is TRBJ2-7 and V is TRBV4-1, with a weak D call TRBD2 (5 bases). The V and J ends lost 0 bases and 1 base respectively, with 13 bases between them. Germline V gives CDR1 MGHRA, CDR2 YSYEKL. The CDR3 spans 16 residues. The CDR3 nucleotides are TGCGCCAGCAGCCAAGATGCCGGCGGGTCGTCCTACGAGCAGTACTTC. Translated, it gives CASSQDAGGSSYEQYF.

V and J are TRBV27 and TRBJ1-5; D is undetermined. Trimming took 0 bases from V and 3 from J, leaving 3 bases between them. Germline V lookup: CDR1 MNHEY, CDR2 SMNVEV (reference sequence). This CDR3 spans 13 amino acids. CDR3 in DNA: TGTGCCAGCAGTTTATCCTCCAATCAGCCCCAGCATTTT. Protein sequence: CASSLSSNQPQHF.

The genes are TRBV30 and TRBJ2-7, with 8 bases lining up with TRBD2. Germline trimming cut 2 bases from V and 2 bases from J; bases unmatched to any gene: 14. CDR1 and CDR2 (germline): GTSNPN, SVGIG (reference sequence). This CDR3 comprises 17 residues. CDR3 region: CAWSTFPRGGKPYEQYF. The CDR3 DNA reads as TGTGCCTGGAGTACCTTCCCTCGGGGGGGTAAGCCCTACGAGCAGTACTTC.

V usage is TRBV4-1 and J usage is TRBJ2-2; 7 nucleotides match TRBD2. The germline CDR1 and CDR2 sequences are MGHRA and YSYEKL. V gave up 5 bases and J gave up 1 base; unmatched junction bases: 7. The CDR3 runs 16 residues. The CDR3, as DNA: TGCGCCAGCAGCATACCTAGCGGTTTGAACACCGGGGAGCTGTTTTTT. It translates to CASSIPSGLNTGELFF.

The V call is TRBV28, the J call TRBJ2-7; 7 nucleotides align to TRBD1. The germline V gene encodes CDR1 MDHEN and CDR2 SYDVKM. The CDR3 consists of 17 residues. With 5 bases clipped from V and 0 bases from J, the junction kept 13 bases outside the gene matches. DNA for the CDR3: TGTGCCAGCAGTAGGGGGCTGGGGGCCCAGAACTCCTACGAGCAGTACTTC. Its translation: CASSRGLGAQNSYEQYF. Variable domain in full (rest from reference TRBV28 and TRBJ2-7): DVKVTQSSRYLVKRTGEKVFLECVQDMDHENMFWYRQDPGLGLRLIYFSYDVKMKEKGDIPEGYSVSREKKERFSLILESASTNQTSMYLCASSRGLGAQNSYEQYFGPGTRLTVT.

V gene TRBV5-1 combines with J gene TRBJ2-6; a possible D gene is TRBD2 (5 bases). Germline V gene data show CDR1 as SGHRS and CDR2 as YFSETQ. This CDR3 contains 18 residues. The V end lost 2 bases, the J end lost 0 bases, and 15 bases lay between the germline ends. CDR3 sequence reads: CASSFIEGWGSGANVLTF. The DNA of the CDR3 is TGCGCCAGCAGCTTTATCGAGGGATGGGGCTCTGGGGCCAACGTCCTGACTTTC.

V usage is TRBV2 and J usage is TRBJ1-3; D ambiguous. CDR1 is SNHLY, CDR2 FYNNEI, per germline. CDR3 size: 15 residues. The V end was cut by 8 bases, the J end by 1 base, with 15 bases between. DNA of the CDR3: TGTGCCAGCCGATTTCGGACTGTATCTGGAAACACCATATATTTT. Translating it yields CASRFRTVSGNTIYF.

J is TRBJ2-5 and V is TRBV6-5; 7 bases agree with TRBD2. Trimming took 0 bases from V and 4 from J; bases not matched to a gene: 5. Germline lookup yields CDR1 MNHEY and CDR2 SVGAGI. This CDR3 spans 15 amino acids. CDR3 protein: CASSYSGGFRETQYF. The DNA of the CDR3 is TGTGCCAGCAGTTACTCGGGGGGGTTCCGAGAGACCCAGTACTTC.

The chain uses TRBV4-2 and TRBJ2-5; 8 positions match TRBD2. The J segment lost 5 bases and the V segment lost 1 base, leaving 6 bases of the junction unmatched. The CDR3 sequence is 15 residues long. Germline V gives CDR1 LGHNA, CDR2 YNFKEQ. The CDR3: CASSQATGGMETQYF. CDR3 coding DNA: TGTGCCAGCAGCCAAGCCACGGGGGGGATGGAGACCCAGTACTTC.

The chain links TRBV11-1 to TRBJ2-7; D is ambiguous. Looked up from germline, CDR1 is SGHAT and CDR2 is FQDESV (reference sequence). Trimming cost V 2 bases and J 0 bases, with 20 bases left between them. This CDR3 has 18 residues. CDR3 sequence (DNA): TGTGCCAGCAGCTTAACGTCTATCTCTGCCCGTAACTCCTACGAGCAGTACTTC. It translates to CASSLTSISARNSYEQYF.

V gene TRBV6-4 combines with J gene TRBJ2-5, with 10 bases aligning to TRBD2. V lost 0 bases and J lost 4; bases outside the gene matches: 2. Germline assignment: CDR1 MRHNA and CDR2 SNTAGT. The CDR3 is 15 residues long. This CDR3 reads CASSDSASGGETQYF. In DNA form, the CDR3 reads TGTGCCAGCAGTGACTCAGCTAGCGGGGGAGAGACCCAGTACTTC.

The CDR3 loop is CASSLASDNEQFF. DNA of the CDR3: TGTGCCAGCAGCTTAGCGTCCGACAATGAGCAGTTCTTC. The J gene is TRBJ2-1, the V gene TRBV11-2, with D hard to call. The CDR3 has 13 residues. V gave up 1 base and J gave up 5 bases, with 6 bases separating them. Germline V gene sequence: CDR1 SGHAT, CDR2 FQNNGV.

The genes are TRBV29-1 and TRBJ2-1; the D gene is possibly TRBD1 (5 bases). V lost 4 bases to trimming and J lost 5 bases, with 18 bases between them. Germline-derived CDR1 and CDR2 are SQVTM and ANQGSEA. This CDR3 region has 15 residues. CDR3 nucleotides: TGCAGCGTTGGGGGTGGCAGGGAACTGGACAATGAGCAGTTCTTC. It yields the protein CSVGGGRELDNEQFF.

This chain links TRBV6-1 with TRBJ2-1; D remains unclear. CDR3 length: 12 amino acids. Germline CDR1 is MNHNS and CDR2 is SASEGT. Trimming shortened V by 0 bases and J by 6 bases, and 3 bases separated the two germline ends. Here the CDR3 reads CASSEAVNEQFF. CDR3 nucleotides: TGTGCCAGCAGTGAAGCCGTCAATGAGCAGTTCTTC.